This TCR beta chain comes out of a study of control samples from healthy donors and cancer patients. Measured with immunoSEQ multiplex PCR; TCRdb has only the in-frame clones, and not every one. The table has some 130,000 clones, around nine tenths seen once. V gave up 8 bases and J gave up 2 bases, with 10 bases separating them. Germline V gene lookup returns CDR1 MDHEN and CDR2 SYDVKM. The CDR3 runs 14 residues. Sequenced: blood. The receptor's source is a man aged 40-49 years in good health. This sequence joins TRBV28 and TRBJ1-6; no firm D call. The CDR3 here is CASVALPYNSPLHF. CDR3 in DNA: TGTGCCAGCGTAGCCTTGCCCTATAATTCACCCCTCCACTTT.